This entry lists 20 T cell receptor beta chains sequenced from one sample in a study of long-term antiretroviral therapy in people with HIV. Sequencing relied on immunoSEQ assay v3.0, run at survey level. Only in-frame clones appear in the TCRdb table, and some are missing; sequencing was by immunoSEQ multiplex PCR. The sample has 20,000 to 25,000 clones; roughly 88% are singletons. The sequencing here drew on unsorted PBMCs, taken 0.1 years before starting antiretroviral therapy. Receptors were obtained from a man aged 18 to 30 with HIV.

The sample holds one count of this clone. The chain couples TRBV30 to TRBJ2-7; D is possibly TRBD1 or TRBD2 (5 bases each). Germline V gene lookup returns CDR1 GTSNPN and CDR2 SVGIG (reference sequence). CDR3 length: 14 amino acids. V lost 5 bases and J 3 bases, leaving 17 bases between the germline ends. This CDR3 reads CAWYPPGRIYEQYF. CDR3 in DNA: TGTGCCTGGTATCCCCCGGGACGTATCTACGAGCAGTACTTC.

V and J are TRBV27 and TRBJ2-1; 11 positions agree with TRBD2. CDR3 size: 17 residues. With 0 bases clipped from V and 4 bases from J, the junction kept 5 bases outside the gene matches. Germline assignment: CDR1 MNHEY and CDR2 SMNVEV (reference sequence). CDR3 coding DNA: TGTGCCAGCAGTTTATCCTCGGGACTAGCGGAGTACAATGAGCAGTTCTTC. It codes for CASSLSSGLAEYNEQFF.

This chain joins TRBV23-1 and TRBJ1-5, with D unclear. Being an ORF, TRBV23-1 has a function that is uncertain. The V end lost 4 bases, the J end lost 6 bases, and 10 bases lay between the germline ends. This CDR3 is built from 13 residues. In DNA, the CDR3 is TGCGCCAGCAGTCTATTGGGCAGTCAGCCCCAGCATTTT. The encoded protein is CASSLLGSQPQHF.

This chain links TRBV7-2 with TRBJ2-1, with 11 bases aligning to TRBD2. There are 15 residues in the CDR3. Germline CDR1 and CDR2: SGHTA and FQGNSA. V was clipped by 5 bases and J by 15 bases; unmatched bases: 15. Here the CDR3 DNA reads TGTGCCAGCAGCCCGGGGGCACTAGCGGGGGAAATTGGGTTCTTC. Protein: CASSPGALAGEIGFF.

The CDR3: CASSIFQVGASTEAFF. The CDR3 DNA reads TGTGCCAGTAGTATATTTCAGGTGGGAGCAAGCACTGAAGCTTTCTTT. The chain combines TRBV19 with TRBJ1-1; D is ambiguous. Germline loops: CDR1 LNHDA, CDR2 SQIVND (reference sequence). The V and J ends lost 2 bases and 4 bases respectively, with 17 bases between them. The CDR3 has 16 amino acids.

The chain links TRBV4-3 to TRBJ1-4; D might be TRBD1 (5 bases). The CDR3 is made up of 19 amino acids. Per the germline V gene, CDR1 is LGHNA and CDR2 is YSLEER. Between the trimmed V and J ends, which lost 0 bases and 3 bases, there was a span of 20 bases. CDR3 loop: CASSQDLSGGGRANEKLFF. In DNA form, the CDR3 reads TGCGCCAGCAGCCAAGACCTTTCGGGGGGAGGTAGGGCTAATGAAAAACTGTTTTTT.

The rearrangement links TRBV18 to TRBJ2-7; D not certain. This CDR3 is built from 13 residues. Germline lookup yields CDR1 KGHSH and CDR2 LQKENI. Trimming took 3 bases from V and 1 from J, leaving 7 bases between them. The CDR3 region is CASSPPSSYEQYF. In nucleotides, the CDR3 is TGTGCCAGCTCACCTCCGAGTTCCTACGAGCAGTACTTC.

The chain couples TRBV6-1 to TRBJ2-7; D uncertain. Germline CDR1 reads MNHNS; CDR2 reads SASEGT. The CDR3 has 15 amino acids. Trimming shortened V by 1 base and J by 4 bases, and 14 bases separated the two germline ends. The CDR3 nucleotides are TGTGCCAGCAGTGAAGTGGGGTCCACCCAATACGAGCAGTACTTC. This codes for CASSEVGSTQYEQYF.

This CDR3 reads CASSQEGDRVSGANVLTF. CDR3 nucleotide sequence: TGTGCCAGCAGCCAAGAGGGGGACAGGGTCTCTGGGGCCAACGTCCTGACTTTC. The rearrangement uses TRBV4-2 and TRBJ2-6; 9 bases are a match to TRBD1. Germline-derived CDR1 and CDR2 are LGHNA and YNFKEQ. This CDR3 spans 18 amino acids. The V and J ends lost 0 bases and 0 bases, in that order; junction bases with no gene match: 3.

V and J are TRBV28 and TRBJ1-2; TRBD1 matches at 7 bases. Germline CDR1 reads MDHEN; CDR2 reads SYDVKM. The CDR3 is 14 residues long. The J segment lost 3 bases and the V segment lost 4 bases, leaving 5 bases of the junction unmatched. The CDR3: CASSSPTGYYGYTF. For the CDR3, the DNA is TGTGCCAGCAGTTCTCCGACAGGGTACTATGGCTACACCTTC.

The CDR3 DNA reads as TGTGCCAGCAGCACCGGGACAGGGGGCTTGGAGACCCAGTACTTC. It codes for CASSTGTGGLETQYF. The V call is TRBV7-9, the J call TRBJ2-5, with 12 bases identical to TRBD1. CDR3 length equals 15 residues. After removal of 5 bases from V and 5 bases from J, the junction contained 6 bases not matched to a gene. CDR1 is SEHNR and CDR2 is FQNEAQ in the germline V gene (reference sequence).

The J gene is TRBJ2-6, the V gene TRBV18; possible D gene TRBD1, 7 bases. V was clipped by 3 bases and J by 0 bases, with 15 bases between them. The CDR3 covers 18 residues. CDR1 is KGHSH, CDR2 LQKENI, per germline. The CDR3 nucleotides are TGTGCCAGCTCACCGGAGGGGGCGCCTAACTCTGGGGCCAACGTCCTGACTTTC. It codes for CASSPEGAPNSGANVLTF.

The rearrangement uses TRBV19 and TRBJ2-2; TRBD1 matches 7 bases. The CDR3 has 13 residues. V trimming: 5 bases; J trimming: 9 bases; junction bases outside the gene matches: 6. The germline V gene encodes CDR1 LNHDA and CDR2 SQIVND (reference sequence). The CDR3 protein is CASSGKQGRELFF. The CDR3 DNA follows: TGTGCCAGTAGTGGAAAACAGGGGAGGGAGCTGTTTTTT.

The chain combines TRBV7-3 with TRBJ2-1; no reliable D call. From germline, CDR1 is SGHTA and CDR2 FQGTGA. The ends were cut back, 4 bases at V and 6 bases at J, with 7 bases in the middle. The CDR3 has 12 amino acids. The CDR3 nucleotides read TGTGCCAGCAGCTATAGTCGCAATGAGCAGTTCTTC. Amino acids: CASSYSRNEQFF.

The chain combines TRBV27 with TRBJ1-3; D is ambiguous. V lost 0 bases, J lost 0 bases, and 9 bases lay in between. This CDR3 spans 16 amino acids. CDR1 is MNHEY and CDR2 is SMNVEV in the germline V gene (reference sequence). The chain's CDR3 is CASSLSRQSSGNTIYF. In DNA form, the CDR3 reads TGTGCCAGCAGTTTATCGAGGCAGAGCTCTGGAAACACCATATATTTT.

This chain connects TRBV5-1 to TRBJ2-1; the D gene is possibly TRBD1 (6 bases). Germline CDR1 and CDR2: SGHRS and YFSETQ. CDR3 size: 15 residues. Trimming removed 2 bases from V and 6 bases from J, with 15 bases in between. CDR3 DNA: TGCGCCAGCAGCTTTGGGTCAGGGGAGAGCAATGAGCAGTTCTTC. Encoded protein: CASSFGSGESNEQFF.

This clone came up once. This chain connects TRBV4-1 to TRBJ1-5; D is ambiguous. This CDR3 spans 13 amino acids. Germline loops: CDR1 MGHRA, CDR2 YSYEKL. The V and J ends lost 1 base and 12 bases respectively, with 13 bases between them. The chain's CDR3 is CASSQGDQPVQHF. As DNA, the CDR3 is TGCGCCAGCAGCCAAGGAGACCAGCCGGTCCAGCATTTT.

The table lists this clone with a count of one. V usage is TRBV4-1 and J usage is TRBJ2-7; weak D call: TRBD1 (6 bases). The CDR3 loop spans 16 amino acids. The V end lost 1 base, the J end lost 2 bases, and 15 bases lay between the germline ends. Germline loops: CDR1 MGHRA, CDR2 YSYEKL. In DNA, the CDR3 is TGCGCCAGCAGCCAAGTACAGGGTGATGGGGCCTACGAGCAGTACTTC. Translation: CASSQVQGDGAYEQYF.

The rearrangement uses TRBV9 and TRBJ2-1, with 9 bases fitting TRBD2. The V gene end was trimmed by 6 bases and the J gene end by 4 bases; junction bases not matched to a gene: 8. Germline V gives CDR1 SGDLS, CDR2 YYNGEE. The CDR3 covers 15 residues. CDR3 bases: TGTGCCAGCACCGGGGGGCTAGCGGGGTACAATGAGCAGTTCTTC. This encodes CASTGGLAGYNEQFF.

The chain combines TRBV5-1 with TRBJ2-3; TRBD2 agrees at 9 bases. V was pared by 4 bases and J by 3 bases, with 6 bases of the junction left unmatched. Germline lookup yields CDR1 SGHRS and CDR2 YFSETQ. The CDR3 runs 15 residues. In DNA, the CDR3 is TGCGCCAGCAGCGGGGGACTAGCAGGGACAGATACGCAGTATTTT. Protein sequence: CASSGGLAGTDTQYF.